This passage covers 25 T cell receptor beta chains from one sample sequenced in a study of T cell repertoires in cytomegalovirus infection. Their target antigens are unknown. TCRdb re-called the reads with MiXCR, one entry per CDR3 protein. In the table there are more than 95,000 distinct CDR3 sequences, approximately 30% of which are singletons. This material consisted of CD8+ T cells from cultured PBMCs, taken from culture after CMV antigen stimulation. The origin of the receptors is a human donor in good health (CMV status not recorded). Some clones in this sample may be carry-over from other donors' samples.

This clonotype was seen at least ten times. This rearrangement joins TRBV7-9 to TRBJ1-2, with 9 bases matching TRBD1. The CDR3 is 15 residues long. Per the germline V gene, CDR1 is SEHNR and CDR2 is FQNEAQ (reference sequence). V lost 5 bases, J lost 8 bases, and 12 bases stayed unmatched. CDR3 sequence reads: CASSDYRDREEGYTF. CDR3 DNA sequence: TGTGCCAGCAGCGATTACCGGGACAGGGAGGAAGGCTACACCTTC.

The V gene is TRBV7-8, the J gene TRBJ1-4; D gene unclear. Trimming cost V 5 bases and J 5 bases, with 15 bases left between them. This CDR3 spans 15 amino acids. Germline CDR1 reads SGHVS; CDR2 reads FQNEAQ. This chain's CDR3 is CASSPRIDLNEKLFF. The CDR3 nucleotides read TGTGCCAGCAGCCCCAGGATAGATCTAAATGAAAAACTGTTTTTT.

The chain carries TRBV7-2 and TRBJ2-3; 8 positions agree with TRBD2. J gave up 2 bases and V 5 bases, and 15 bases lay outside the gene matches. This CDR3 has 18 amino acids. Germline loops: CDR1 SGHTA, CDR2 FQGNSA. CDR3 in DNA: TGTGCCAGCAGCGATAGGGTTAGCGGGGAGCTTAACACAGATACGCAGTATTTT. Its protein is CASSDRVSGELNTDTQYF.

This clonotype was detected only a few times. V usage is TRBV2 and J usage is TRBJ2-5, with D possibly being TRBD1 (5 bases). Germline V gene sequence: CDR1 SNHLY, CDR2 FYNNEI. The CDR3 sequence is 14 residues long. Trimming shortened V by 4 bases and J by 5 bases, and 14 bases separated the two germline ends. Here the CDR3 reads CASSGQGVDETQYF. The CDR3 DNA follows: TGTGCCAGCAGTGGGCAGGGTGTAGACGAGACCCAGTACTTC.

This clonotype was seen only a few times. The chain is built from TRBV7-2 and TRBJ1-6; D not resolved. The V gene's germline CDR1 is SGHTA and CDR2 FQGNSA. V was cut by 5 bases and J by 4 bases, with 18 bases left in between. The CDR3 is 17 amino acids. The DNA for the CDR3 is TGTGCCAGCAGCCCAGACCGGCGTATGACTTATAATTCACCCCTCCACTTT. Residues: CASSPDRRMTYNSPLHF.

This chain joins TRBV19 and TRBJ2-5; no clear D. The V and J ends lost 10 bases and 3 bases respectively, with 18 bases between them. The CDR3 covers 14 residues. CDR1 and CDR2 from the germline V gene are LNHDA and SQIVND (reference sequence). The CDR3 reads CATATWEREETQYF. CDR3 DNA sequence: TGTGCCACCGCGACGTGGGAACGGGAAGAGACCCAGTACTTC.

The rearrangement joins TRBV2 to TRBJ2-3; D gene unclear. CDR1 and CDR2 (germline): SNHLY, FYNNEI. Deletions cut 3 bases from V and 0 bases from J, with 7 bases between. The CDR3 sequence is 14 residues long. The CDR3 loop is CASSDGVSTDTQYF. CDR3 sequence (DNA): TGTGCCAGCAGTGATGGGGTTAGCACAGATACGCAGTATTTT.

The chain couples TRBV10-3 to TRBJ1-2; no clear D gene. Trimming stripped 2 bases from V and 3 bases from J, with 10 bases between. The germline gives CDR1 ENHRY, CDR2 SYGVKD. This CDR3 spans 14 amino acids. CDR3 loop: CAISEPLLDYGYTF. The CDR3 bases are TGTGCCATCAGTGAGCCCCTTTTAGACTATGGCTACACCTTC.

This clonotype was seen many times. The chain has TRBV28 and TRBJ1-5; D might be TRBD1 (6 bases). The CDR3 extends over 16 amino acids. Germline V gives CDR1 MDHEN, CDR2 SYDVKM. Trimming took 4 bases from V and 0 from J, leaving 13 bases between them. CDR3 in amino acids: CASSSPSGDSNQPQHF. The CDR3 nucleotides are TGTGCCAGCAGTTCCCCCTCAGGGGATAGCAATCAGCCCCAGCATTTT.

The chain uses TRBV18 and TRBJ2-7, with D perhaps being TRBD1 or TRBD2 (5 bases each). V was pared by 0 bases and J by 6 bases, with 15 bases between. This CDR3 is 15 amino acids long. Looked up from germline, CDR1 is KGHSH and CDR2 is LQKENI. CDR3 protein: CASSPPTGATGEQYF. The CDR3 DNA is TGTGCCAGCTCACCACCTACCGGGGCTACTGGCGAGCAGTACTTC. The whole variable domain, filled in from reference TRBV18 and TRBJ2-7, reads NAGVMQNPRHLVRRRGQEARLRCSPMKGHSHVYWYRQLPEEGLKFMVYLQKENIIDESGMPKERFSAEFPKEGPSILRIQQVVRGDSAAYFCASSPPTGATGEQYFGPGTRLTVT.

The J gene is TRBJ2-7, the V gene TRBV19; D unresolved. This CDR3 region has 13 residues. Germline CDR1 LNHDA, CDR2 SQIVND (reference sequence). Trimming pared 10 bases from V and 0 bases from J, leaving 13 bases between. The CDR3 sequence: CAISAGPSYEQYF. The CDR3 nucleotides read TGTGCCATCTCGGCAGGCCCCTCCTACGAGCAGTACTTC.

V and J are TRBV11-2 and TRBJ1-4; no clear D. Germline CDR1 SGHAT, CDR2 FQNNGV. The CDR3 extends over 16 amino acids. V was shortened by 5 bases and J by 3 bases, with 16 bases between the two germline ends. CDR3 sequence: CASSPLGFQANEKLFF. For the CDR3, the DNA is TGTGCCAGCAGCCCCCTGGGGTTCCAGGCTAATGAAAAACTGTTTTTT.

This clonotype showed up many times. The chain employs TRBV7-6 and TRBJ2-1; 8 bases agree with TRBD1. The V and J ends lost 5 bases and 4 bases, in that order; junction bases with no gene match: 7. Germline CDR1 reads SGHVS; CDR2 reads FNYEAQ. This CDR3 region has 15 residues. This CDR3 reads CASSPSGGSYNEQFF. CDR3 in DNA: TGTGCCAGCAGCCCCTCAGGGGGCTCTTACAATGAGCAGTTCTTC.

This clonotype appeared a few times. V usage is TRBV12-3 or TRBV12-4 and J usage is TRBJ2-7; D unclear. This CDR3 is 14 amino acids long. Between the trimmed V and J ends, which lost 5 bases and 3 bases, there was a span of 14 bases. The CDR3 sequence is CASSRSGTFYEQYF. In DNA form, the CDR3 reads TGTGCCAGCAGTAGGAGTGGAACCTTCTACGAGCAGTACTTC.

The rearrangement uses TRBV12-3 or TRBV12-4 and TRBJ1-6; 9 bases line up with TRBD1. After removal of 6 bases from V and 10 bases from J, the junction contained 10 bases not matched to a gene. The CDR3 totals 15 residues. CDR3 bases: TGTGCCAGCAGCCTGGTGGGACAGGGCGGATCACCCCTCCACTTT. Translating gives CASSLVGQGGSPLHF.

The rearrangement uses TRBV20-1 and TRBJ2-7; TRBD2 aligns across 11 bases. The CDR3 extends over 16 amino acids. Germline lookup yields CDR1 DFQATT and CDR2 SNEGSKA (reference sequence). Unmatched junction bases numbered 8, after V lost 1 base and J lost 3 bases. The CDR3: CSARGTGTSGSYEQYF. The DNA of the CDR3 is TGCAGTGCTAGAGGGACCGGGACTAGCGGCAGCTACGAGCAGTACTTC.

This clonotype turned up a few times. This rearrangement joins TRBV19 to TRBJ2-5, with D unresolved. Germline CDR1 LNHDA, CDR2 SQIVND (reference sequence). Trimming took 0 bases from V and 0 from J, leaving 5 bases between them. The CDR3 extends over 14 amino acids. The CDR3 DNA sequence: TGTGCCAGTAGTATAGATCCCAACCAAGAGACCCAGTACTTC. This gives the protein CASSIDPNQETQYF.

This chain joins TRBV4-2 and TRBJ2-7; 7 positions match TRBD1. The CDR3 sequence is 16 residues long. CDR1 is LGHNA, CDR2 YNFKEQ, per germline. V lost 0 bases to trimming and J lost 2 bases; unmatched junction nucleotides: 7. The CDR3 loop reads CASSQDTMTGTYEQYF. In nucleotides, the CDR3 is TGTGCCAGCAGCCAAGACACTATGACAGGGACCTACGAGCAGTACTTC.

This clonotype has a count of ten or more. J is TRBJ1-2 and V is TRBV11-2, with TRBD1 matching 12 bases. CDR3 length equals 15 residues. After removal of 7 bases from V and 8 bases from J, the junction contained 11 bases not matched to a gene. CDR1 and CDR2 from the germline V gene are SGHAT and FQNNGV. For the CDR3, the DNA is TGTGCCAGCACCGGACCGGGACAGGGGGCTCCGGGCTACACCTTC. It encodes CASTGPGQGAPGYTF.

This clonotype came up many times. The chain has TRBV12-3 or TRBV12-4 and TRBJ1-1; no clear D. V was cut by 5 bases and J by 3 bases, with 16 bases left in between. The CDR3 consists of 15 residues. CDR3 sequence (DNA): TGTGCCAGCAGTCCCGGTGACAACGCCTACACTGAAGCTTTCTTT. Protein: CASSPGDNAYTEAFF.

This clonotype was observed a single time. The rearrangement uses TRBV6-8 and TRBJ1-6; D possibly corresponds to TRBD1 (5 bases). Germline-derived CDR1 and CDR2 are MNHGY and SAAAGT. The V end lost 2 bases, the J end lost 7 bases, and 12 bases lay between the germline ends. There are 15 residues in the CDR3. For the CDR3, the DNA is TGTGCCAGCAGTTACCGGGACTCACCCAATTCACCCCTCCACTTT. The encoded protein is CASSYRDSPNSPLHF.

The V gene is TRBV12-3 or TRBV12-4, the J gene TRBJ2-7; D may be TRBD2 (5 bases). The CDR3 is made up of 13 amino acids. V lost 5 bases and J 4 bases, leaving 12 bases between the germline ends. Written as DNA, the CDR3 is TGTGCCAGCAGTGACGGACTGGAGTACGAGCAGTACTTC. Translating gives CASSDGLEYEQYF.

This clonotype was seen repeatedly, ten times or more. The chain recombines TRBV7-2 with TRBJ1-5, with 7 bases lining up with TRBD1. This CDR3 region has 19 residues. Unmatched junction bases numbered 12, after V lost 1 base and J lost 0 bases. CDR1 and CDR2 from the germline V gene are SGHTA and FQGNSA. The CDR3 sequence: CASSLGEVGGGFSNQPQHF. For the CDR3, the DNA is TGTGCCAGCAGCTTAGGGGAGGTTGGAGGGGGCTTTAGCAATCAGCCCCAGCATTTT. The full variable domain, its missing parts supplied by reference TRBV7-2 and TRBJ1-5, is GAGVSQSPSNKVTEKGKDVELRCDPISGHTALYWYRQSLGQGLEFLIYFQGNSAPDKSGLPSDRFSAERTGGSVSTLTIQRTQQEDSAVYLCASSLGEVGGGFSNQPQHFGDGTRLSIL.

This clonotype was found many times. The chain uses TRBV19 and TRBJ2-7; D tentatively fits TRBD1 or TRBD2 (6 bases each). The CDR3 is 13 amino acids. The ends were cut back, 3 bases at V and 3 bases at J, with 9 bases in the middle. The V gene's germline CDR1 is LNHDA and CDR2 SQIVND (reference sequence). This CDR3 reads CASSIGGGYEQYF. CDR3 sequence (DNA): TGTGCCAGTAGTATTGGAGGGGGCTACGAGCAGTACTTC.

The chain has TRBV4-1 and TRBJ1-1; 10 nucleotides line up with TRBD1. The CDR3 is 20 residues long. With 3 bases clipped from V and 4 bases from J, the junction kept 20 bases outside the gene matches. Germline V gene data show CDR1 as MGHRA and CDR2 as YSYEKL. CDR3 nucleotide sequence: TGCGCCAGCAGCCAGGTCAAAACCGGGACAGGGGAACTCGGTGGCACTGAAGCTTTCTTT. Translating it yields CASSQVKTGTGELGGTEAFF.